The 25 T cell receptor beta chains below come from one sample, sequenced in a study of shared clonotypes between healthy human individuals. Clones were read by immunoSEQ multiplex PCR, and TCRdb kept only the in-frame ones, dropping some. The table records about 2.3 million clones, 85% to 95% of them present only once. Specimen: naive CD4+ T cells from PBMCs. Subset specified: CD45RA+ positively selected. These receptors were obtained from a man between 18 and 29 years old in good health. Some clones in this sample may be carry-over from other donors' samples.

This sequence joins TRBV2 and TRBJ1-2, with D uncertain. The CDR3 sequence is 14 residues long. Trimming pared 3 bases from V and 4 bases from J, leaving 12 bases between. Germline V lookup: CDR1 SNHLY, CDR2 FYNNEI. The CDR3 region has the DNA TGTGCCAGCAGTGATCGGGCAGGCGGCTATGGCTACACCTTC. This translates into CASSDRAGGYGYTF. The whole variable domain, filled in from reference TRBV2 and TRBJ1-2, reads EPEVTQTPSHQVTQMGQEVILRCVPISNHLYFYWYRQILGQKVEFLVSFYNNEISEKSEIFDDQFSVERPDGSNFTLKIRSTKLEDSAMYFCASSDRAGGYGYTFGSGTRLTVV.

Notes on this clone: Other DNA sequences in the sample encode the same CDR3. This sequence joins TRBV18 and TRBJ1-3; maybe TRBD1 (6 bases). Trimming left V 2 bases short and J 0 bases short, with 8 bases between. Germline lookup yields CDR1 KGHSH and CDR2 LQKENI. The CDR3 spans 15 residues. The CDR3 DNA reads as TGTGCCAGCTCACCAAGGGGGTCCTCTGGAAACACCATATATTTT. Translation: CASSPRGSSGNTIYF.

Of note for this clone: The identical CDR3 is also encoded by other nucleotide sequences in the sample. The chain links TRBV5-4 to TRBJ2-7; the match to TRBD2 covers 12 bases. V was pared by 4 bases and J by 0 bases, with 5 bases of the junction left unmatched. CDR3 length: 16 amino acids. The germline CDR1 and CDR2 sequences are SGHNT and YYREEE (reference sequence). Written as DNA, the CDR3 is TGTGCCAGCAGCAGCGGGGGACTAGCGGGCTCCTACGAGCAGTACTTC. Protein sequence: CASSSGGLAGSYEQYF.

Turning to this clone: The same CDR3 is also encoded by other DNA sequences in this sample. J is TRBJ2-5 and V is TRBV9; D is possibly TRBD2 (5 bases). The CDR3 is 12 residues long. The V gene lost 4 bases and the J gene lost 4 bases, with 8 bases spanning the gap. Germline lookup yields CDR1 SGDLS and CDR2 YYNGEE. The CDR3 protein is CASSPSGETQYF. In nucleotides, the CDR3 is TGTGCCAGCAGCCCCAGCGGAGAGACCCAGTACTTC.

The V gene is TRBV19, the J gene TRBJ2-1; 10 bases match TRBD1. CDR3 size: 15 residues. Germline V gives CDR1 LNHDA, CDR2 SQIVND (reference sequence). J was trimmed by 6 bases and V by 5 bases; bases with no gene match: 7. DNA for the CDR3: TGTGCCAGTAGTCCCCGGGACAGGGGAATCAATGAGCAGTTCTTC. Protein: CASSPRDRGINEQFF. The entire variable domain, with the rest obtained from reference TRBV19 and TRBJ2-1, is as follows: DGGITQSPKYLFRKEGQNVTLSCEQNLNHDAMYWYRQDPGQGLRLIYYSQIVNDFQKGDIAEGYSVSREKKESFPLTVTSAQKNPTAFYLCASSPRDRGINEQFFGPGTRLTVL.

This clone was recorded once. The chain links TRBV28 to TRBJ2-1; no definite D call. The CDR3 runs 15 residues. The V end lost 1 base, the J end lost 5 bases, and 12 bases lay between the germline ends. Germline V gives CDR1 MDHEN, CDR2 SYDVKM. The CDR3 bases are TGTGCCAGCAGTTTATCCTTTCTTACCCACAATGAGCAGTTCTTC. The encoded protein is CASSLSFLTHNEQFF.

The chain is built from TRBV28 and TRBJ1-2; 7 nucleotides match TRBD1. Germline CDR1 MDHEN, CDR2 SYDVKM. Trimming at V came to 8 bases and at J to 4 bases, leaving 19 bases not matched to a gene. The CDR3 is 17 amino acids. The CDR3: CASPQAGQESFLYGYTF. The CDR3 DNA sequence: TGTGCCAGCCCCCAGGCTGGACAGGAGTCATTCCTCTATGGCTACACCTTC.

J is TRBJ2-5 and V is TRBV9, with 7 bases identical to TRBD2. CDR3 length: 14 residues. Germline CDR1 SGDLS, CDR2 YYNGEE. The J segment lost 2 bases and the V segment lost 3 bases, leaving 4 bases of the junction unmatched. CDR3 residues: CASSARTSQETQYF. The CDR3 DNA reads as TGTGCCAGCAGCGCCCGGACTAGTCAAGAGACCCAGTACTTC.

The gene calls are TRBV28 and TRBJ1-2; D unresolved. This CDR3 is 14 amino acids long. CDR1 MDHEN and CDR2 SYDVKM come from the germline V gene. Trimming pared 3 bases from V and 2 bases from J, leaving 10 bases between. The CDR3 nucleotides read TGTGCCAGCAGTTTCCCGTATGGGAACTATGGCTACACCTTC. Its protein is CASSFPYGNYGYTF.

This clone was seen only once. The chain carries TRBV28 and TRBJ2-3, with D unresolved. V was clipped by 1 base and J by 2 bases, with 7 bases between them. The CDR3 consists of 14 residues. Germline CDR1 and CDR2: MDHEN and SYDVKM. CDR3 loop: CASSLSRVTDTQYF. In DNA form, the CDR3 reads TGTGCCAGCAGTTTATCCCGGGTCACAGATACGCAGTATTTT.

J is TRBJ2-7 and V is TRBV5-8; a weak D match, TRBD1 (6 bases). V lost 0 bases to trimming and J lost 4 bases, with 17 bases between them. The CDR3 extends over 16 amino acids. From germline, CDR1 is SGHTS and CDR2 YDEGEE. Here the CDR3 reads CASSLVQGRGPYEQYF. The CDR3 DNA follows: TGTGCCAGCAGCTTGGTGCAGGGGCGAGGTCCTTACGAGCAGTACTTC.

The rearrangement links TRBV6-1 to TRBJ2-7; tentative D call: TRBD1 (6 bases). The ends were cut back, 6 bases at V and 1 base at J, with 13 bases in the middle. This CDR3 comprises 14 residues. The V gene's germline CDR1 is MNHNS and CDR2 SASEGT. CDR3 bases: TGTGCCAGCAGCAACAGGGATTTATCCTACGAGCAGTACTTC. It encodes CASSNRDLSYEQYF.

The chain recombines TRBV19 with TRBJ2-7; D not certain. Trimming cost V 3 bases and J 2 bases, with 11 bases left between them. The CDR3 has 14 amino acids. Germline loops: CDR1 LNHDA, CDR2 SQIVND (reference sequence). The CDR3 DNA reads as TGTGCCAGTAGTATCCCCGGAGATCCCTACGAGCAGTACTTC. Protein sequence: CASSIPGDPYEQYF.

This chain connects TRBV27 to TRBJ2-6, with D perhaps matching TRBD1 (5 bases). V lost 1 base and J lost 1, with 11 bases in between. Germline V gene data show CDR1 as MNHEY and CDR2 as SMNVEV (reference sequence). The CDR3 length is 17 residues. The CDR3 region has the DNA TGTGCCAGCAGTTTATGGGGCAGGCCGTCTGGGGCCAACGTCCTGACTTTC. Translated: CASSLWGRPSGANVLTF.

The chain joins TRBV7-2 to TRBJ2-2; TRBD1 is a possible D gene (5 bases). Germline loops: CDR1 SGHTA, CDR2 FQGNSA. V dropped 5 bases and J dropped 1 base, with 17 bases sitting between them. The CDR3 totals 17 residues. CDR3: CASSVLAVTVNTGELFF. The CDR3 nucleotides read TGTGCCAGCAGCGTTCTTGCCGTGACAGTGAACACCGGGGAGCTGTTTTTT.

The J gene is TRBJ2-7, the V gene TRBV28; D ambiguous. The germline V gene encodes CDR1 MDHEN and CDR2 SYDVKM. The length of the CDR3 is 15 residues. The ends were cut back, 4 bases at V and 1 base at J, with 14 bases in the middle. The CDR3 loop reads CASSSPGARSYEQYF. In DNA, the CDR3 is TGTGCCAGCAGTTCTCCAGGAGCCCGATCCTACGAGCAGTACTTC. The variable domain in full, completed from reference TRBV28 and TRBJ2-7, reads DVKVTQSSRYLVKRTGEKVFLECVQDMDHENMFWYRQDPGLGLRLIYFSYDVKMKEKGDIPEGYSVSREKKERFSLILESASTNQTSMYLCASSSPGARSYEQYFGPGTRLTVT.

The chain employs TRBV19 and TRBJ1-1; TRBD1 is a possible D gene (5 bases). Germline V gene sequence: CDR1 LNHDA, CDR2 SQIVND (reference sequence). Trimming left V 7 bases short and J 6 bases short, with 12 bases between. The length of the CDR3 is 12 residues. The CDR3 sequence is CASNFPGAEAFF. In DNA, the CDR3 is TGTGCCAGTAATTTTCCGGGGGCTGAAGCTTTCTTT.

This chain connects TRBV7-2 to TRBJ2-3; D perhaps matches TRBD2 (6 bases). Germline V gives CDR1 SGHTA, CDR2 FQGNSA. Deletions cut 2 bases from V and 6 bases from J, with 15 bases between. The CDR3 contains 15 residues. The CDR3 reads CASSLYISGGDTQYF. In DNA, the CDR3 is TGTGCCAGCAGCTTATATATTAGCGGAGGCGATACGCAGTATTTT. Complete variable domain (other parts from reference TRBV7-2 and TRBJ2-3): GAGVSQSPSNKVTEKGKDVELRCDPISGHTALYWYRQSLGQGLEFLIYFQGNSAPDKSGLPSDRFSAERTGGSVSTLTIQRTQQEDSAVYLCASSLYISGGDTQYFGPGTRLTVL.

The V call is TRBV25-1, the J call TRBJ2-7; 9 bases match TRBD1. The CDR3 consists of 14 residues. The germline V gene has CDR1 MGHDK and CDR2 SYGVNS. J was trimmed by 3 bases and V by 4 bases; bases with no gene match: 4. CDR3 DNA: TGTGCCAGCAGTGCACAGGGGGCCCGCTACGAGCAGTACTTC. It encodes CASSAQGARYEQYF.

The CDR3 sequence is CASSNGLAGVNEQFF. The CDR3 coding sequence is TGTGCCAGCAGCAACGGACTAGCGGGAGTGAATGAGCAGTTCTTC. The chain recombines TRBV7-9 with TRBJ2-1, with 13 bases identical to TRBD2. This CDR3 spans 15 amino acids. V lost 5 bases and J lost 7; bases outside the gene matches: 5. From germline, CDR1 is SEHNR and CDR2 FQNEAQ (reference sequence).

The chain employs TRBV7-2 and TRBJ1-1, with D possibly matching TRBD1 (6 bases). The V and J ends lost 4 bases and 0 bases respectively, with 15 bases between them. This CDR3 has 16 residues. Germline V CDR1 and CDR2: SGHTA, FQGNSA. CDR3 DNA sequence: TGTGCCAGCAGCTCGAACAGGGTTCCTTTGAACACTGAAGCTTTCTTT. It encodes CASSSNRVPLNTEAFF.

This chain connects TRBV5-5 to TRBJ2-4; D is unresolved. The germline gives CDR1 SGHKS, CDR2 YYEKEE (reference sequence). V dropped 2 bases and J dropped 0 bases, with 9 bases sitting between them. The CDR3 consists of 15 residues. The CDR3 protein is CASSFPSQAKNIQYF. The CDR3 DNA reads as TGTGCCAGCAGCTTCCCCAGCCAAGCCAAAAACATTCAGTACTTC.

This clone was observed a single time. The chain combines TRBV5-1 with TRBJ1-5; 8 bases fit TRBD1. There are 13 residues in the CDR3. The J segment lost 7 bases and the V segment lost 4 bases, leaving 4 bases of the junction unmatched. Germline V gene data show CDR1 as SGHRS and CDR2 as YFSETQ. The DNA of the CDR3 is TGCGCCAGCAGCATGACAGGGGCCCAGCCCCAGCATTTT. This gives the protein CASSMTGAQPQHF.

The chain has TRBV27 and TRBJ1-3; the D gene is possibly TRBD1 (5 bases). Germline V gene data show CDR1 as MNHEY and CDR2 as SMNVEV (reference sequence). The length of the CDR3 is 15 residues. The V and J ends lost 2 bases and 8 bases respectively, with 16 bases between them. In nucleotides, the CDR3 is TGTGCCAGCAGTTTAGTGCCGGGACCCCAGTACACCATATATTTT. It specifies CASSLVPGPQYTIYF.

The genes are TRBV5-5 and TRBJ1-2; 7 nucleotides match TRBD1. Trimming took 4 bases from V and 3 from J; bases not matched to a gene: 6. The CDR3 loop spans 14 amino acids. CDR1 is SGHKS, CDR2 YYEKEE, per germline (reference sequence). The CDR3 nucleotides are TGTGCCAGCAGCCCACAGGGGTCGGACTATGGCTACACCTTC. Its protein is CASSPQGSDYGYTF.